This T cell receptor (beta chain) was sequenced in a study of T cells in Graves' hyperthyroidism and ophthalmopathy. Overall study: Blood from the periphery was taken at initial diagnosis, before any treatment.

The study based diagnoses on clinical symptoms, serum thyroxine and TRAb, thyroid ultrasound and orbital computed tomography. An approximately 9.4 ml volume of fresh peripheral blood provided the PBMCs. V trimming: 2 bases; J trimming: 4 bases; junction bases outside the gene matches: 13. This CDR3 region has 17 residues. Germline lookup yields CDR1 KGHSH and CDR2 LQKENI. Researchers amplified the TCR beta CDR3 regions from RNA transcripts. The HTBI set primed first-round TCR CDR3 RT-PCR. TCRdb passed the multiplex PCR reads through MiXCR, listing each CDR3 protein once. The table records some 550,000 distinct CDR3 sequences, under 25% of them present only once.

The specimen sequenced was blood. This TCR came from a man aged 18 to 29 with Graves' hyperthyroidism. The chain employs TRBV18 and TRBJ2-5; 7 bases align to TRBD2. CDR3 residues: CASSPIRRRGTAETQYF. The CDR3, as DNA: TGTGCCAGCTCACCAATTCGCCGGCGGGGGACCGCAGAGACCCAGTACTTC. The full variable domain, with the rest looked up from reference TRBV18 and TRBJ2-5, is NAGVMQNPRHLVRRRGQEARLRCSPMKGHSHVYWYRQLPEEGLKFMVYLQKENIIDESGMPKERFSAEFPKEGPSILRIQQVVRGDSAAYFCASSPIRRRGTAETQYFGPGTRLLVL.